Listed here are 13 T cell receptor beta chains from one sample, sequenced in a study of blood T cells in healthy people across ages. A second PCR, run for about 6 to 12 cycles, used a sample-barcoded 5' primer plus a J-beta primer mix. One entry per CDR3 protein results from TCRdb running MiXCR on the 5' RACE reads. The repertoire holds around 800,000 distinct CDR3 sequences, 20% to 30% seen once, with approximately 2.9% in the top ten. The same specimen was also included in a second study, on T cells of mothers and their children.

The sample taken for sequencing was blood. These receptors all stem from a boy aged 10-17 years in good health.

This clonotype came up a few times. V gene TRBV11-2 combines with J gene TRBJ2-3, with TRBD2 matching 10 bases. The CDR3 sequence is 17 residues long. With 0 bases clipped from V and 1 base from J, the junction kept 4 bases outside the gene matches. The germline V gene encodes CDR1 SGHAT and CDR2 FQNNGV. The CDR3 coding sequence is TGTGCCAGCAGCTTAGATCCCCTAGCGGGGGGCACAGATACGCAGTATTTT. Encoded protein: CASSLDPLAGGTDTQYF.

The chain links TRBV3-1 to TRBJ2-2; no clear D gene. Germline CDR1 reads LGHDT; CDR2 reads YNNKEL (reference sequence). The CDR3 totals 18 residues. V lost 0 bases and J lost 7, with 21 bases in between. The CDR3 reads CASSQDTWAETHGGELFF. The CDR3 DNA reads TGTGCCAGCAGCCAAGATACCTGGGCGGAAACCCACGGCGGGGAGCTGTTTTTT.

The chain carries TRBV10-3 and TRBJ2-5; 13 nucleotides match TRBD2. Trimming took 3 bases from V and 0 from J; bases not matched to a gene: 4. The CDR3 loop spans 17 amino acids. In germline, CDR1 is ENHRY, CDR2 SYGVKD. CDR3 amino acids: CAISEEGLAGDQETQYF. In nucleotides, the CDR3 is TGTGCCATCAGTGAAGAAGGACTAGCGGGGGACCAAGAGACCCAGTACTTC.

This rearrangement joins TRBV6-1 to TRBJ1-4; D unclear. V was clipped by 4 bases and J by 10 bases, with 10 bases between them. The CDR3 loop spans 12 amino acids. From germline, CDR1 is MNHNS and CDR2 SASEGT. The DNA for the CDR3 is TGTGCCAGCAGTGGATATAACGCAAAACTGTTTTTT. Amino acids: CASSGYNAKLFF.

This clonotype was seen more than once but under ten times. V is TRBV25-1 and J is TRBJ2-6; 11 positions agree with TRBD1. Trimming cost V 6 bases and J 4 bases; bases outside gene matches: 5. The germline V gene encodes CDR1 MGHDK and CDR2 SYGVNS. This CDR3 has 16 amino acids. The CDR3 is CASSGQGATGANVLTF. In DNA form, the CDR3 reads TGTGCCAGCAGCGGACAGGGGGCTACGGGGGCCAACGTCCTGACTTTC.

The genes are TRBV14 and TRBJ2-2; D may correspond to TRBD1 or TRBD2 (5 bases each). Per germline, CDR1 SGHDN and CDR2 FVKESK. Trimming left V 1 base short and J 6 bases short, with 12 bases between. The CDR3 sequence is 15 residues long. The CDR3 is CASSQVLGVPGELFF. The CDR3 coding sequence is TGTGCCAGCAGCCAAGTTCTGGGGGTTCCCGGGGAGCTGTTTTTT.

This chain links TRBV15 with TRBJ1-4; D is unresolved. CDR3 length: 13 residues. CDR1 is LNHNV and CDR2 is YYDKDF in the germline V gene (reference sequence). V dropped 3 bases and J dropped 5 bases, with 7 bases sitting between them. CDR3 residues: CATSSHLNEKLFF. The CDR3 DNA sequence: TGTGCCACCAGCAGTCACTTAAATGAAAAACTGTTTTTT.

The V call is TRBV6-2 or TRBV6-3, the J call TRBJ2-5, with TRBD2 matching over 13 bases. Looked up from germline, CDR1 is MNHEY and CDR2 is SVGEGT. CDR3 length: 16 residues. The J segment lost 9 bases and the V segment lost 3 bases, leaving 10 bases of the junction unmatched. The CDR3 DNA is TGTGCCAGCAGTTATCTCCGACTAGCGGGGGGAGTGGCCCAGTACTTC. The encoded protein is CASSYLRLAGGVAQYF.

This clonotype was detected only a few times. DNA of the CDR3: TGTGCCAGCAGTCCTACCAGGGACGGCTACACCTTC. Its translation is CASSPTRDGYTF. This sequence joins TRBV11-2 and TRBJ1-2, with D possibly TRBD1 on 5 matching bases. Trimming stripped 6 bases from V and 8 bases from J, with 13 bases between. The V gene's germline CDR1 is SGHAT and CDR2 FQNNGV. The CDR3 consists of 12 residues.

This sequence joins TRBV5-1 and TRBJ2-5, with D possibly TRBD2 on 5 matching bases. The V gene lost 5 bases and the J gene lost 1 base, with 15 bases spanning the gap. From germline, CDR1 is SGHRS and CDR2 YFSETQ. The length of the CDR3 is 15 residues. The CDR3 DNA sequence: TGCGCCAGCAGAACTGGACGAGCGGTCCAAGAGACCCAGTACTTC. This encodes CASRTGRAVQETQYF.

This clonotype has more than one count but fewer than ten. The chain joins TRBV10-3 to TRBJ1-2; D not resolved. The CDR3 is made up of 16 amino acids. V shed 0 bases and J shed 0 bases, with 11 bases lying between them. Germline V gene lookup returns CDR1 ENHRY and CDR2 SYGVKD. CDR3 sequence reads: CAISESQVPANYGYTF. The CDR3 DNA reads TGTGCCATCAGTGAGTCCCAGGTCCCGGCTAACTATGGCTACACCTTC.

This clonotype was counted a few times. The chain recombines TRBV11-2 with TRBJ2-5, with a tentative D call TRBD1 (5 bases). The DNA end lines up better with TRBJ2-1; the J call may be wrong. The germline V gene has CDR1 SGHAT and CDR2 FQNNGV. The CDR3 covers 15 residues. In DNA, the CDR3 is TGTGCCAGCACCTCTATACCAGGGAATAACAATGAGCAGTTCTTC. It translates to CASTSIPGNNNEQFF.

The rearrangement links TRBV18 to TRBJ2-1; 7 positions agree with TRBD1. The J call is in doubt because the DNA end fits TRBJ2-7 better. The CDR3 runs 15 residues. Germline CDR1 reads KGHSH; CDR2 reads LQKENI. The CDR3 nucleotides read TGTGCCAGCTCACCACCGAAGGGGGCGGCCCTCGAGCAGTACTTC. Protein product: CASSPPKGAALEQYF.